This TCR beta chain was sequenced in a study of OX40 agonist ivuxolimab in advanced cancers. About the research overall: Patients were treated with intravenous ivuxolimab, dosed at 0.01 to 10 mg/kg and infused every 2 weeks. Broader study findings: The authors did not determine the antigen specificity of the expanded peripheral T cells.

Concerning this clone itself: Antigen specificity is unknown.

The germline V gene has CDR1 LNHDA and CDR2 SQIVND (reference sequence). V was clipped by 4 bases and J by 2 bases, with 12 bases between them. The CDR3 covers 15 residues. The repertoire was sequenced with immunoSEQ multiplex PCR; TCRdb's copy has only in-frame clones and lacks some. Of almost 65,000 clones listed, roughly 83% are singletons. The rearrangement uses TRBV19 and TRBJ1-3, with unresolved D. The material was CD4+ or CD8+ T cells sorted from blood, obtained in a trial of the OX40 agonist ivuxolimab. This receptor was identified in an adult with an advanced solid tumor such as melanoma, head and neck, liver or kidney cancer. CDR3 residues: CASSTPVGTGNTIYF. As DNA, the CDR3 is TGTGCCAGTAGTACCCCGGTTGGCACTGGAAACACCATATATTTT. The full variable domain, its missing parts supplied by reference TRBV19 and TRBJ1-3, is DGGITQSPKYLFRKEGQNVTLSCEQNLNHDAMYWYRQDPGQGLRLIYYSQIVNDFQKGDIAEGYSVSREKKESFPLTVTSAQKNPTAFYLCASSTPVGTGNTIYFGEGSWLTVV.